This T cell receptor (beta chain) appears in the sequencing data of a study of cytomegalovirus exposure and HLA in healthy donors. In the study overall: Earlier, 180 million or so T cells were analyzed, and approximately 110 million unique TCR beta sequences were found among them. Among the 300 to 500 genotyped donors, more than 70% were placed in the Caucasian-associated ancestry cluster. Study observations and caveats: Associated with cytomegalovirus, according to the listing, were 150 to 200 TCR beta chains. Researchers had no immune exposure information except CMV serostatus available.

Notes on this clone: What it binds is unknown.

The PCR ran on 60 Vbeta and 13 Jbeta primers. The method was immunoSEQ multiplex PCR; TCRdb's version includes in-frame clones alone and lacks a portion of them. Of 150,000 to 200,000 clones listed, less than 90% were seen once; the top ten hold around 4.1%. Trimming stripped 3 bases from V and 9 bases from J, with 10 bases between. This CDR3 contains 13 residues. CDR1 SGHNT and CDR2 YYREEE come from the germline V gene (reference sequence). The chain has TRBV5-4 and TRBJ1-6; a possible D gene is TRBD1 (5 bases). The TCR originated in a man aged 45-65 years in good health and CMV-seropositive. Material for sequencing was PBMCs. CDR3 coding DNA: TGTGCCAGCAGCTGGGGGGATCGTTCACCCCTCCACTTT. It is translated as CASSWGDRSPLHF. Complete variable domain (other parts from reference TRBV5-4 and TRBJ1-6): ETGVTQSPTHLIKTRGQQVTLRCSSQSGHNTVSWYQQALGQGPQFIFQYYREEENGRGNFPPRFSGLQFPNYSSELNVNALELDDSALYLCASSWGDRSPLHFGNGTRLTVT.